This TCR beta chain comes out of a study of T cell repertoires in aging, cancer and after chemotherapy. Study context: Over several months to years, re-sampled healthy donor repertoires clearly shared clones.

Of note for this clonotype: Its antigen is still unknown.

Multiplex touch-down PCR with TRB-A/B primers amplified rearranged V-D-J TRB sequences. TCRdb called the multiplex PCR reads again in MiXCR, with one record for every CDR3 protein. The sample contains about 8,800 distinct CDR3 sequences, about 33% of which appear only once. V was shortened by 2 bases and J by 8 bases, with 15 bases between the two germline ends. The germline gives CDR1 SGHNT, CDR2 YENEEA. This CDR3 region has 14 residues. Points from the study as a whole: Rebound thymic output was suggested by rising median generation probability during chemotherapy in each cancer cohort. Loss of evenness, beyond lost richness, contributed to age-related TCR diversity decline in cancer patients. Compared with age-matched healthy donors, untreated hematological or solid cancer patients showed higher blood TCR clonality.

Amplification of TCR beta used genomic DNA extracted from peripheral blood. J is TRBJ1-2 and V is TRBV11-3; D possibly corresponds to TRBD1 (5 bases). Sequenced material: blood. The TCR originated in a human donor in good health. The CDR3 protein is CASSLTRGESGYTF. The DNA for the CDR3 is TGTGCCAGCAGCTTAACGAGAGGGGAGAGCGGCTACACCTTC.